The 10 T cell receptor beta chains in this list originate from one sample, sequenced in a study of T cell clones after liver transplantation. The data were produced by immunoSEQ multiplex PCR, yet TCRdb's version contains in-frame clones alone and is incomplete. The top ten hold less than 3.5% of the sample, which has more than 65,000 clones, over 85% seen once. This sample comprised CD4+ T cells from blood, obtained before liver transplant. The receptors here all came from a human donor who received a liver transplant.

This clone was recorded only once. Here the CDR3 DNA reads TGTGCCTGGAAGCCGGGACAGAGCGCAACTAATGAAAAACTGTTTTTT. Protein product: CAWKPGQSATNEKLFF. This chain joins TRBV30 and TRBJ1-4, with TRBD1 identical over 7 bases. From germline, CDR1 is GTSNPN and CDR2 SVGIG (reference sequence). This CDR3 comprises 16 residues. V gave up 4 bases and J gave up 0 bases; unmatched junction bases: 8.

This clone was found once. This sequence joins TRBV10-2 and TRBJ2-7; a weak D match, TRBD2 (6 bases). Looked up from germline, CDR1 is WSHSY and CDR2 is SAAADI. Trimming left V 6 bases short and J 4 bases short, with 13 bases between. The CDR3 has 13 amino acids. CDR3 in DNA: TGCGCCAGCAGCCTGGGACTCCTGTACGAGCAGTACTTC. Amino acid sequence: CASSLGLLYEQYF.

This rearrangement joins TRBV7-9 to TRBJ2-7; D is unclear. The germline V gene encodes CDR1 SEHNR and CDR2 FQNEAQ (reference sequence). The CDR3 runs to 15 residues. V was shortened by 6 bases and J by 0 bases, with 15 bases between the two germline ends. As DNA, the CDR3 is TGTGCCAGCAGTTCATACAGCCAAACCTCCTACGAGCAGTACTTC. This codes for CASSSYSQTSYEQYF. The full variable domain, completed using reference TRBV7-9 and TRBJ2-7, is DTGVSQNPRHKITKRGQNVTFRCDPISEHNRLYWYRQTLGQGPEFLTYFQNEAQLEKSRLLSDRFSAERPKGSFSTLEIQRTEQGDSAMYLCASSSYSQTSYEQYFGPGTRLTVT.

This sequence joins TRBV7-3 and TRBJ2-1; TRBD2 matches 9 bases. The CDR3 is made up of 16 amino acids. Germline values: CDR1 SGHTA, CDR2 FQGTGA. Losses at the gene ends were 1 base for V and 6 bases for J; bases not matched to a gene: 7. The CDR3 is CASSLSTGLAFNEQFF. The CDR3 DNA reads TGTGCCAGCAGCTTAAGTACAGGACTAGCGTTCAATGAGCAGTTCTTC.

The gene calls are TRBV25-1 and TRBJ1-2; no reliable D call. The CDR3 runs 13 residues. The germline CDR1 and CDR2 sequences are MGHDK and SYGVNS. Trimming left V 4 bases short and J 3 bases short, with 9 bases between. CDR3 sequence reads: CASSGSAYYGYTF. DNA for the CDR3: TGTGCCAGCAGTGGATCAGCCTACTATGGCTACACCTTC.

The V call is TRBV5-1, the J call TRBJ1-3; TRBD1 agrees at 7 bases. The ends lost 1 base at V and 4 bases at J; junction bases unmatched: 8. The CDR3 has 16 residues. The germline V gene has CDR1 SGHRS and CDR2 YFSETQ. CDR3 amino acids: CASSLTPQGEGNTIYF. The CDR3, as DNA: TGCGCCAGCAGCTTGACCCCTCAGGGGGAAGGAAACACCATATATTTT.

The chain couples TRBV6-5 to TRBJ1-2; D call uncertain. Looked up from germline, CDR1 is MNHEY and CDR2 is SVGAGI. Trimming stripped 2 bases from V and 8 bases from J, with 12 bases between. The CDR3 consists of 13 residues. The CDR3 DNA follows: TGTGCCAGCAGTTACAAGACGGAGGAGGGCTACACCTTC. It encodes CASSYKTEEGYTF.

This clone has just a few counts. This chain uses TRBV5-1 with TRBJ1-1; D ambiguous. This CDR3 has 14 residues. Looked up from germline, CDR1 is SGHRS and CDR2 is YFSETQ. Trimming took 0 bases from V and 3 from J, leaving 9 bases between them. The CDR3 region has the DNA TGCGCCAGCAGCTTGGAGGGAGGCGACACTGAAGCTTTCTTT. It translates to CASSLEGGDTEAFF.

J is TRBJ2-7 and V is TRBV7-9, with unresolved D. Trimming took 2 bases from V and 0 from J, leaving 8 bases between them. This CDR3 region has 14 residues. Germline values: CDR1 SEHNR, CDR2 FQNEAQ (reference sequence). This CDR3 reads CASSLQKDSYEQYF. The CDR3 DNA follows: TGTGCCAGCAGCTTACAAAAGGACTCCTACGAGCAGTACTTC. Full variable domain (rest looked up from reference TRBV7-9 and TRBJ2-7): DTGVSQNPRHKITKRGQNVTFRCDPISEHNRLYWYRQTLGQGPEFLTYFQNEAQLEKSRLLSDRFSAERPKGSFSTLEIQRTEQGDSAMYLCASSLQKDSYEQYFGPGTRLTVT.

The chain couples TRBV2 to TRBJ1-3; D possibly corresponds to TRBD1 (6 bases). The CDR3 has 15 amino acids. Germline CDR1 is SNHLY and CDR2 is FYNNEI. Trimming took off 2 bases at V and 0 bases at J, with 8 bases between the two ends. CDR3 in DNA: TGTGCCAGCAGTGAAAGGGGGACCTCTGGAAACACCATATATTTT. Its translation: CASSERGTSGNTIYF.